This TCR beta chain emerged from a study of PD-1 blockade in classical Hodgkin lymphoma. The length of the CDR3 is 13 residues. CDR1 LNHDA and CDR2 SQIVND come from the germline V gene (reference sequence). V gave up 6 bases and J gave up 1 base, with 9 bases separating them. Each and every patient relapsed after autologous stem cell transplantation, and patients got differing brentuximab vedotin exposure. Applied to thawed PBMCs, magnetic negative selection was the method used to isolate CD8+ T cells. The method was immunoSEQ multiplex PCR; TCRdb's version includes in-frame clones alone and lacks a portion of them. The table includes 8,000 to 8,500 clones, approximately 86% detected once.

This clonotype was sampled from a human donor with classical Hodgkin lymphoma. V and J are TRBV19 and TRBJ1-2; no clear D. Material: CD8+ T cells from blood, obtained at baseline. In DNA, the CDR3 is TGTGCCAGTAGCCCCCAGATTAACTATGGCTACACCTTC. Protein: CASSPQINYGYTF.